Listed below are T cell receptor beta chains from one sample, sequenced in a study of cytomegalovirus exposure and HLA in healthy donors. Only in-frame clones appear in the TCRdb table, and some are missing; sequencing was by immunoSEQ multiplex PCR. Of 150,000 to 200,000 clones listed, over 70% are singletons. The sequencing input was PBMCs. Source of these receptors: a man in his fifties or sixties in good health and CMV-seropositive. Both conserved end residues are part of each CDR3. A D gene is named only where the DNA matches it firmly. Not every row has a clone size; where given, it reads once, few, many or a size class.

d_call	v_call	j_call	clone_size	cdr3_length	cdr3_nt	cdr3_aa
.	TRBV6-6	TRBJ2-7	.	14	TGTGCCAGCAGTAGGGACACCAGATCCTACGAGCAGTACTTC	CASSRDTRSYEQYF
.	TRBV5-1	TRBJ2-7	once	14	TGCGCCAGCAGCTTGGTAGGGGGATCGTACGAGCAGTACTTC	CASSLVGGSYEQYF
TRBD1	TRBV7-9	TRBJ1-2	.	13	TGTGCCAGCAGCTCGGGACAGCTCTATGGCTACACCTTC	CASSSGQLYGYTF
.	TRBV5-1	TRBJ2-7	few	15	TGCGCCAGCAGCTTGGTTGCGACAGACCTCTACGAGCAGTACTTC	CASSLVATDLYEQYF
.	TRBV6-1	TRBJ1-5	.	15	TGTGCCAGCAGTGAAGGGCAGGGGCGAAATCAGCCCCAGCATTTT	CASSEGQGRNQPQHF
TRBD1	TRBV28	TRBJ1-1	.	14	TGTGCCAGCAGTTTGGGGACAGGGAACACTGAAGCTTTCTTT	CASSLGTGNTEAFF
TRBD1	TRBV5-1	TRBJ2-1	.	15	TGCGCCAGCAGACCAACAGGGGGCGCAGGGAATGAGCAGTTCTTC	CASRPTGGAGNEQFF
.	TRBV6-6	TRBJ1-2	.	13	TGTGCCAGCAGTTACTCACAGGGAGCTGGCTACACCTTC	CASSYSQGAGYTF
.	TRBV27	TRBJ1-1	.	14	TGTGCCAGCAGTTTAGGGACAATCAACACTGAAGCTTTCTTT	CASSLGTINTEAFF
TRBD1	TRBV11-2	TRBJ2-7	once	17	TGTGCCAGCAGCGCCCCGAGCCGGACAGGCGACTCCTACGAGCAGTACTTC	CASSAPSRTGDSYEQYF
TRBD1	TRBV28	TRBJ1-2	few	13	TGTGCCAGCAGCCCCGACAGGGGCTATGGCTACACCTTC	CASSPDRGYGYTF
.	TRBV7-2	TRBJ2-1	.	14	TGTGCCAGCAGCTACTACAGGGATTACAATGAGCAGTTCTTC	CASSYYRDYNEQFF
.	TRBV28	TRBJ1-1	.	19	TGTGCCAGCAGTTTAAGACTTACGGGGGTTTATGCACAGGACACTGAAGCTTTCTTT	CASSLRLTGVYAQDTEAFF
.	TRBV2	TRBJ2-3	.	15	TGTGCCAGCCCCCAAAGGAGGGATAGCACAGATACGCAGTATTTT	CASPQRRDSTDTQYF